The 4 T cell receptor beta chains below come from one sample, sequenced in a study of human T cells and chemical hapten exposure. Time point denoted: pre-sensitization, week 0. Sample treatment: therapeutic diphenylcyclopropenone sensitization with weekly scalp DPC. TCRdb re-called the RACE reads through MiXCR, storing one row per CDR3 protein. Counted here are 150,000 to 200,000 distinct CDR3 sequences, around 30% occurring once; the ten biggest clones make up under 3%. This specimen was whole blood, taken in connection with sensitization to the hapten diphenylcyclopropenone (DPC). All receptors derive from a woman in her twenties or thirties with alopecia areata. Some clones in this sample may be carry-over from other donors' samples.

The genes are TRBV2 and TRBJ1-5; 10 bases are a match to TRBD1. The CDR3 totals 15 residues. Per the germline V gene, CDR1 is SNHLY and CDR2 is FYNNEI. V shed 4 bases, J shed 0 bases, and the junction held 0 bases outside the gene matches. The CDR3 region is CASSGTGGSNQPQHF. The CDR3 region has the DNA TGTGCCAGCAGTGGGACAGGGGGTAGCAATCAGCCCCAGCATTTT.

This rearrangement joins TRBV4-2 to TRBJ2-7, with 8 bases lining up with TRBD2. Trimming took 4 bases from V and 2 from J; bases not matched to a gene: 16. The CDR3 sequence is 18 residues long. Germline lookup yields CDR1 LGHNA and CDR2 YNFKEQ. CDR3 residues: CASSPRPPGGYLPYEQYF. The CDR3 nucleotides are TGTGCCAGCAGCCCACGGCCCCCGGGGGGGTACCTCCCCTACGAGCAGTACTTC.

This chain uses TRBV20-1 with TRBJ1-2; a weak D match, TRBD1 (5 bases). V lost 3 bases, J lost 5 bases, and 10 bases lay in between. Per the germline V gene, CDR1 is DFQATT and CDR2 is SNEGSKA (reference sequence). The CDR3 sequence is 12 residues long. CDR3 sequence: CSASRGDYGYTF. Written as DNA, the CDR3 is TGCAGTGCTAGTCGAGGGGATTATGGCTACACCTTC.

This chain joins TRBV6-2 or TRBV6-3 and TRBJ2-3; tentative D call: TRBD1 (7 bases). There are 14 residues in the CDR3. Trimming took off 4 bases at V and 2 bases at J, with 10 bases between the two ends. Germline CDR1 and CDR2: MNHEY and SVGEGT. The CDR3: CASSFRGVTDTQYF. The CDR3 DNA sequence: TGTGCCAGCAGTTTCAGGGGGGTCACAGATACGCAGTATTTT.